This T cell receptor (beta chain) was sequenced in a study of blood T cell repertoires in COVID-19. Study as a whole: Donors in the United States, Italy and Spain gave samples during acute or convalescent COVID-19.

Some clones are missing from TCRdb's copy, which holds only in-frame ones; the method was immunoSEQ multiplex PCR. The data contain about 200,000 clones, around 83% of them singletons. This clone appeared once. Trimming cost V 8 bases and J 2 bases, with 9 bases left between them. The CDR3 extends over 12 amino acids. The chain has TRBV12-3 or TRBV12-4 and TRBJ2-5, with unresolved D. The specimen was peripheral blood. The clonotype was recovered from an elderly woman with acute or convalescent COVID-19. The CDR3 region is CASGSPQETQYF. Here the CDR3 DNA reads TGTGCCAGCGGCTCCCCTCAAGAGACCCAGTACTTC.